The clone carrying this T cell receptor (beta chain) showed up many times. No antigen is known for it. Each CDR3 protein gets one entry after TCRdb re-called the reads with MiXCR. The data show 600,000 to 800,000 distinct CDR3 sequences, with roughly 26% seen just once and 8% held by the top ten. These data come from a study of T cell repertoires in cytomegalovirus infection. Study information: CMV infection and matching HLA type were both indicated by public TCR beta signatures.

There are 15 residues in the CDR3. CDR1 and CDR2 (germline): MDHEN, SYDVKM. The V end lost 4 bases, the J end lost 1 base, and 11 bases lay between the germline ends. Study-level findings and limits: Cumulative public TCR beta family frequency identified carriers of CMV plus the relevant HLA. Dominating the ex vivo response were TCR beta clonotypes that were CMV-specific and HLA-C-restricted.

The rearrangement uses TRBV28 and TRBJ1-3; D remains ambiguous. This TCR was sampled from a human donor in good health (CMV status not recorded). Some clones in this sample may be carry-over from other donors' samples. The material sequenced was CD8+ T cells from PBMCs. For the CDR3, the DNA is TGTGCCAGCAGTTCCGGACCTCTTTCTGGAAACACCATATATTTT. Its translation is CASSSGPLSGNTIYF.